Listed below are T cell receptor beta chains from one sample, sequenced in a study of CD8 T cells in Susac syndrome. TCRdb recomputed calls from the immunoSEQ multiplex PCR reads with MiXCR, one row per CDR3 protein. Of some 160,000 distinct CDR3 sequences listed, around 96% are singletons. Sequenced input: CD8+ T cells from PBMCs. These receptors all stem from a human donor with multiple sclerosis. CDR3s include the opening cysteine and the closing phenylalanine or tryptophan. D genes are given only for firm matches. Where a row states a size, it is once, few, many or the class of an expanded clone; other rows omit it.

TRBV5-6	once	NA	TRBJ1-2	TGTGCCAGCAGTCCACAGGCGCTCAGGGCTGGCTACACCTTC	CASSPQALRAGYTF
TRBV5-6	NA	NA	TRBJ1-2	TGTGCCAGCAGCCTAGGACCCACTCGAGACTATGGCTACACCTTC	CASSLGPTRDYGYTF
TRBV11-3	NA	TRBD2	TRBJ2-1	TGTGCCAGCAGCTCCCTAGCGGACAATGAGCAGTTCTTC	CASSSLADNEQFF
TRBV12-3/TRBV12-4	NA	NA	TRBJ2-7	TGTGCCAGCACCGGTTCGGAGAGCCCGGGGAACGAGCAGTACTTC	CASTGSESPGNEQYF
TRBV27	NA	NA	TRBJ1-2	TGTGCCACTAAGTCCCAGGTTGGCTATGGCTACACCTTC	CATKSQVGYGYTF
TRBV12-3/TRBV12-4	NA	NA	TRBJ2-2	TGTGCCAGCAGCCCGGGGTTCGGGGAGCTGTTTTTT	CASSPGFGELFF
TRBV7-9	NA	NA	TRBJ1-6	TGTGCCAGCAGCTTACCGACCGACGGCATGAGTAATTCACCCCTCCACTTT	CASSLPTDGMSNSPLHF
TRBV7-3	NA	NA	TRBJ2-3	TGTGCCAGCAGCCTCATCCGGGCAGATACGCAGTATTTT	CASSLIRADTQYF
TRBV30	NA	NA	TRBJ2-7	TGTGCCTGGAGTGACGGACTGAATCAAGTTGAGCAGTACTTC	CAWSDGLNQVEQYF
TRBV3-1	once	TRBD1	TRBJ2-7	TGTGCCAGCAGCCAAGAGGTCCCAGGACAGGGAAGCTACGAGCAGTACTTC	CASSQEVPGQGSYEQYF
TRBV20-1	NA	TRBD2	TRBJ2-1	TGCAGTGCTAGAACTAGCGGGTATCTATACAATGAGCAGTTCTTC	CSARTSGYLYNEQFF
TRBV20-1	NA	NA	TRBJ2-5	TGCAGTGCTAGCCCCCCCGACAGCCCCGAGACCCAGTACTTC	CSASPPDSPETQYF
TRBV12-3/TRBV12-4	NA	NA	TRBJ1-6	TGTGCCAGCAGTTTTATGGCTTCACCCCTCCACTTT	CASSFMASPLHF
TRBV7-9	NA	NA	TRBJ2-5	TGTGCCAGCAGCCCCCGGTACCAAGAGACCCAGTACTTC	CASSPRYQETQYF
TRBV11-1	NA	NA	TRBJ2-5	TGTGCCAGCAGCCCACGAGGGTCAGAGTATCAAGAGACCCAGTACTTC	CASSPRGSEYQETQYF
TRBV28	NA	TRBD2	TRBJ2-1	TGTGCCAGCAGTTTAGCGGGAGGTGTGAATGAGCAGTTCTTC	CASSLAGGVNEQFF
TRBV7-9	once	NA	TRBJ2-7	TGTGCCATCAGCCCATCAGCGTCCTACGAGCAGTACTTC	CAISPSASYEQYF
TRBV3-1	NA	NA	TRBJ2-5	TGTGCCAGCAGCCAAGACCCTAGGCGAGAGACCCAGTACTTC	CASSQDPRRETQYF
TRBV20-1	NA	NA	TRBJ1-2	TGCAGTGCTAGGCCTTGGGGGGTCTATGGCTACACCTTC	CSARPWGVYGYTF
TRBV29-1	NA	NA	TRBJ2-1	TGCAGCGTTGAGGGAACTAGGAGTCCCTACAATGAGCAGTTCTTC	CSVEGTRSPYNEQFF
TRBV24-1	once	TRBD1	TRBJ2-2	TGTGCCACCAGTGATACAGGGGGCACCGGGGAGCTGTTTTTT	CATSDTGGTGELFF
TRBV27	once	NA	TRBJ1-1	TGTGCCAGCAGTTTAGGGCAGGGGACACGTGAAGCTTTCTTT	CASSLGQGTREAFF
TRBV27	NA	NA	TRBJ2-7	TGTGCCACCGCCTGGGGAGCAGGGTACGAGCAGTACTTC	CATAWGAGYEQYF
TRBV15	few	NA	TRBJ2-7	TGTGCCACCAGCAGAGGTCAGGGAAACGAGCAGTACTTC	CATSRGQGNEQYF
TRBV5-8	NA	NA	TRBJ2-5	TGTGCCAGCAGCGAGCGGAACCAAGAGACCCAGTACTTC	CASSERNQETQYF
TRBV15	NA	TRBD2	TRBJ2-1	TGTGCCACGAGCAGTGCGCAGGGACTAGCGGGAGTCAATGAGCAGTTCTTC	CATSSAQGLAGVNEQFF
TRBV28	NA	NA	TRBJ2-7	TGTGCCAGCAGTTTATGGGAGGGAAGCTCCTACGAGCAGTACTTC	CASSLWEGSSYEQYF
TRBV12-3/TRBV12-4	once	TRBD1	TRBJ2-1	TGTGCCAGCAGTACCGAGGACAGGGAATACAATGAGCAGTTCTTC	CASSTEDREYNEQFF